These 21 T cell receptor beta chains were all obtained from the same sample, sequenced in a study of blood T cell repertoires in COVID-19. TCRdb keeps only in-frame clones here, not all; method: immunoSEQ multiplex PCR. The data contain some 100,000 clones, 84% of them seen just once; the ten biggest clones take up 6% to 7%. Input material: peripheral blood. The receptors stem from a woman between 45 and 65 years old with acute or convalescent COVID-19.

The rearrangement links TRBV19 to TRBJ1-2; D is unclear. Per the germline V gene, CDR1 is LNHDA and CDR2 is SQIVND (reference sequence). This CDR3 has 15 amino acids. The V end lost 9 bases, the J end lost 3 bases, and 20 bases lay between the germline ends. The CDR3 DNA reads TGTGCCAGCTCGACGCGGGCAGTGCGGGACTATGGCTACACCTTC. Amino acid sequence: CASSTRAVRDYGYTF.

The genes are TRBV5-1 and TRBJ1-2; 8 bases are shared with TRBD1. The CDR3 is 15 amino acids. CDR1 SGHRS and CDR2 YFSETQ come from the germline V gene. J lost 4 bases, V lost 4 bases, and 9 bases had no gene match. CDR3 DNA sequence: TGCGCCAGCAGCGTCGGGACAGGAGTGATCTATGGCTACACCTTC. Protein: CASSVGTGVIYGYTF.

The rearrangement joins TRBV6-5 to TRBJ1-3; 8 bases align to TRBD1. V lost 0 bases to trimming and J lost 8 bases; unmatched junction nucleotides: 6. Per germline, CDR1 MNHEY and CDR2 SVGAGI. The CDR3 length is 15 residues. CDR3 nucleotide sequence: TGTGCCAGCAGTTACTCGGAGGACAGGGTCCACACCATATATTTT. Translated: CASSYSEDRVHTIYF.

The chain is built from TRBV9 and TRBJ2-5; 8 bases agree with TRBD2. This CDR3 comprises 15 residues. Germline-derived CDR1 and CDR2 are SGDLS and YYNGEE. The V and J ends lost 4 bases and 2 bases, in that order; junction bases with no gene match: 7. The DNA for the CDR3 is TGTGCCAGCAGCTCGCCTAGCGGGCCTCAAGAGACCCAGTACTTC. Translating it yields CASSSPSGPQETQYF. Variable domain in full (rest from reference TRBV9 and TRBJ2-5): DSGVTQTPKHLITATGQRVTLRCSPRSGDLSVYWYQQSLDQGLQFLIQYYNGEERAKGNILERFSAQQFPDLHSELNLSSLELGDSALYFCASSSPSGPQETQYFGPGTRLLVL.

V usage is TRBV5-1 and J usage is TRBJ2-2; 7 bases agree with TRBD1. The CDR3 covers 15 residues. Germline values: CDR1 SGHRS, CDR2 YFSETQ. J was trimmed by 4 bases and V by 3 bases; bases with no gene match: 6. The CDR3 reads CASSSTGERTGELFF. CDR3 DNA: TGCGCCAGCAGCTCTACAGGGGAGCGCACCGGGGAGCTGTTTTTT.

This chain uses TRBV7-8 with TRBJ2-7; perhaps TRBD2 as D (5 bases). The V gene lost 5 bases and the J gene lost 3 bases, with 17 bases spanning the gap. The CDR3 is made up of 15 amino acids. Germline V gives CDR1 SGHVS, CDR2 FQNEAQ. The CDR3, as DNA: TGTGCCAGCAGCCTCCTAGGGAGCCCCCTCTACGAGCAGTACTTC. It specifies CASSLLGSPLYEQYF.

Remarks on this clone: One end of the junction varies from germline; a read error may be responsible. Other DNA sequences in this specimen translate into the identical CDR3. The V call is TRBV6-6, the J call TRBJ1-2; D call uncertain. The germline V gene has CDR1 MNHNY and CDR2 SVGAGI (reference sequence). This CDR3 is built from 13 residues. CDR3: CASSSQAIYGYTF. The CDR3 DNA reads as TGTGCCAGCAGTTCCCAGGCGATCTATGGCTATACCTTC.

This chain uses TRBV2 with TRBJ1-1; the match to TRBD1 covers 7 bases. Germline values: CDR1 SNHLY, CDR2 FYNNEI. The CDR3 has 13 amino acids. With 7 bases clipped from V and 11 bases from J, the junction kept 13 bases outside the gene matches. The CDR3 coding sequence is TGTGCCAGCACCCGAGAAGGGGGCGATGAGGCTTTCTTT. Encoded protein: CASTREGGDEAFF.

The chain has TRBV30 and TRBJ2-5; weak D call: TRBD2 (7 bases). Germline V gene lookup returns CDR1 GTSNPN and CDR2 SVGIG (reference sequence). This CDR3 region has 20 residues. V was clipped by 0 bases and J by 5 bases, with 31 bases between them. The CDR3 spells CAWSVGGGFSRPFGAETQYF. The CDR3 DNA reads TGTGCCTGGAGTGTAGGGGGGGGTTTTAGTAGGCCGTTTGGAGCGGAGACCCAGTACTTC. Full variable domain (rest looked up from reference TRBV30 and TRBJ2-5): SQTIHQWPATLVQPVGSPLSLECTVEGTSNPNLYWYRQAAGRGLQLLFYSVGIGQISSEVPQNLSASRPQDRQFILSSKKLLLSDSGFYLCAWSVGGGFSRPFGAETQYFGPGTRLLVL.

This chain uses TRBV30 with TRBJ1-1; D perhaps matches TRBD1 (5 bases). CDR1 GTSNPN and CDR2 SVGIG come from the germline V gene (reference sequence). Trimming took off 4 bases at V and 4 bases at J, with 16 bases between the two ends. This CDR3 region has 14 residues. CDR3 sequence (DNA): TGTGCCTGGACCCGTCAGGCCCAGGGCACTGAAGCTTTCTTT. Its protein is CAWTRQAQGTEAFF.

The chain uses TRBV2 and TRBJ2-1, with TRBD1 matching 9 bases. The trim removed 5 bases at V and 4 bases at J, leaving 6 bases unmatched. CDR3 length: 15 residues. Germline-derived CDR1 and CDR2 are SNHLY and FYNNEI. This CDR3 is CASSLQGASYNEQFF. DNA for the CDR3: TGTGCCAGCAGTCTACAGGGGGCGAGTTACAATGAGCAGTTCTTC.

The rearrangement links TRBV15 to TRBJ2-1, with TRBD1 identical over 10 bases. V lost 3 bases to trimming and J lost 5 bases; unmatched junction nucleotides: 4. The germline V gene encodes CDR1 LNHNV and CDR2 YYDKDF (reference sequence). The CDR3 is 15 amino acids. In DNA form, the CDR3 reads TGTGCCACCAGCAGGGGGGGACAGGGGAACAATGAGCAGTTCTTC. It translates to CATSRGGQGNNEQFF.

This chain links TRBV21-1 with TRBJ2-7; the tabulated D call, TRBD2, remains unverified against the DNA. TRBV21-1 is annotated as a pseudogene. The length of the CDR3 is 14 residues. CDR3 region: CASPTKNRFYEQYF. CDR3 bases: TGTGCCAGTCCTACTAAAAACCGGTTCTACGAGCAGTACTTC.

The chain has TRBV20-1 and TRBJ2-1; possible D gene TRBD2, 7 bases. Germline CDR1 is DFQATT and CDR2 is SNEGSKA (reference sequence). The CDR3 consists of 16 residues. The V and J ends lost 3 bases and 1 base respectively, with 16 bases between them. Here the CDR3 reads CSASRLGGPSYNEQFF. For the CDR3, the DNA is TGCAGTGCTAGTAGGTTGGGGGGGCCTTCCTACAATGAGCAGTTCTTC.

The gene calls are TRBV7-8 and TRBJ1-1; unclear D gene. The V gene's germline CDR1 is SGHVS and CDR2 FQNEAQ. This CDR3 contains 14 residues. V was shortened by 1 base and J by 0 bases, with 6 bases between the two germline ends. In DNA form, the CDR3 reads TGTGCCAGCAGCTTAGTAGCAGTGAACACTGAAGCTTTCTTT. This translates into CASSLVAVNTEAFF.

The rearrangement links TRBV27 to TRBJ2-2; D uncertain. V was clipped by 4 bases and J by 5 bases, with 8 bases between them. From germline, CDR1 is MNHEY and CDR2 SMNVEV (reference sequence). CDR3 length: 13 amino acids. CDR3 DNA: TGTGCCAGCAGTTCCGCCGGGACCGGGGAGCTGTTTTTT. Its translation: CASSSAGTGELFF.

This chain connects TRBV2 to TRBJ2-7, with TRBD1 matching over 7 bases. From germline, CDR1 is SNHLY and CDR2 FYNNEI. The CDR3 has 14 residues. With V trimmed by 7 bases and J by 9 bases, 15 bases remained unmatched. Here the CDR3 DNA reads TGTGCCAGCATTAGTTCGACAGGGATGATGTGGCAGTACTTC. Encoded protein: CASISSTGMMWQYF. The variable domain in full, completed from reference TRBV2 and TRBJ2-7, reads EPEVTQTPSHQVTQMGQEVILRCVPISNHLYFYWYRQILGQKVEFLVSFYNNEISEKSEIFDDQFSVERPDGSNFTLKIRSTKLEDSAMYFCASISSTGMMWQYFGPGTRLTVT.

The chain links TRBV19 to TRBJ1-5; no clear D. This CDR3 has 16 residues. The germline gives CDR1 LNHDA, CDR2 SQIVND (reference sequence). V lost 6 bases to trimming and J lost 2 bases, with 17 bases between them. In nucleotides, the CDR3 is TGTGCCAGTAGCCGCGTCGGGGAGCGAGGCAATCAGCCCCAGCATTTT. Its translation is CASSRVGERGNQPQHF.

The rearrangement links TRBV5-1 to TRBJ1-4; maybe TRBD1 (5 bases). CDR3 length: 15 amino acids. The germline V gene has CDR1 SGHRS and CDR2 YFSETQ. Trimming stripped 2 bases from V and 8 bases from J, with 16 bases between. CDR3 coding DNA: TGCGCCAGCAGCTTATCTGACTGGAGGGGCGAAAAACTGTTTTTT. It translates to CASSLSDWRGEKLFF.

This clone was observed a few times. The chain carries TRBV3-1 (or the pseudogene TRBV3-2) and TRBJ2-2; D ambiguous. The CDR3 loop spans 12 amino acids. With 1 base removed from V and 8 bases from J, the gap between germline ends came to 5 bases. The germline V gene encodes CDR1 LGHDT and CDR2 YNNKEL (reference sequence). CDR3 residues: CASSQARGELFF. CDR3 in DNA: TGTGCCAGCAGCCAAGCTCGGGGGGAGCTGTTTTTT.

In nucleotides, the CDR3 is TGTGCCAGCATCGACAGCAGACACTCTGGAAACACCATATATTTT. Translation gives CASIDSRHSGNTIYF. The chain links TRBV28 to TRBJ1-3, with TRBD1 as a possible D gene (5 bases). The germline gives CDR1 MDHEN, CDR2 SYDVKM. The CDR3 is made up of 15 amino acids. Trimming removed 7 bases from V and 0 bases from J, with 13 bases in between. The full variable domain, completed using reference TRBV28 and TRBJ1-3, is DVKVTQSSRYLVKRTGEKVFLECVQDMDHENMFWYRQDPGLGLRLIYFSYDVKMKEKGDIPEGYSVSREKKERFSLILESASTNQTSMYLCASIDSRHSGNTIYFGEGSWLTVV.